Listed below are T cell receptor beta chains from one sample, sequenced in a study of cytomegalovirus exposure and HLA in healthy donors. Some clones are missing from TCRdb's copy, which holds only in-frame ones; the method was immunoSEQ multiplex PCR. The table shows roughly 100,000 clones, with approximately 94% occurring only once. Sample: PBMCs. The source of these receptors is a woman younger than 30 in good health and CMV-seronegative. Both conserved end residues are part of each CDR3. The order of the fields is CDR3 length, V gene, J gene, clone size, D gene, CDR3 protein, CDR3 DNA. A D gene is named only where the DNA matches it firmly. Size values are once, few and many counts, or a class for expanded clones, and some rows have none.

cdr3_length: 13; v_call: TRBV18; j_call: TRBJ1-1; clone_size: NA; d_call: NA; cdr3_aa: CASSPQGGTEAFF; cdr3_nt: TGTGCCAGCTCACCACAGGGGGGGACTGAAGCTTTCTTT
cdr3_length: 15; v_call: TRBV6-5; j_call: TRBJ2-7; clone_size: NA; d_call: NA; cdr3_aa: CASSYSDMESVKQYF; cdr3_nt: TGTGCCAGCAGTTACTCGGACATGGAAAGCGTGAAGCAGTACTTC
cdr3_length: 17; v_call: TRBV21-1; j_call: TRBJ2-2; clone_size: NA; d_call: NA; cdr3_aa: CASSKSGPGVLTGELFF; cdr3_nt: TGTGCCAGCAGCAAATCTGGCCCCGGAGTGTTAACCGGGGAGCTGTTTTTT
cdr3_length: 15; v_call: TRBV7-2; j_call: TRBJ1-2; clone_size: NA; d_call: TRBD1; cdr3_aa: CASSFGGDRGWGYTF; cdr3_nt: TGTGCCAGCAGCTTCGGAGGGGACAGGGGTTGGGGCTACACCTTC
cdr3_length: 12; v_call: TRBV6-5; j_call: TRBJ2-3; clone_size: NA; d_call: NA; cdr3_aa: CASSYQGDTQYF; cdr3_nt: TGTGCCAGCAGTTATCAGGGGGATACGCAGTATTTT
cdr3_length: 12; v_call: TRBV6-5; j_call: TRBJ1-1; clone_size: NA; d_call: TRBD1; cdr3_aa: CASSSDRTEAFF; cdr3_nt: TGTGCCAGCAGTTCGGACAGGACTGAAGCTTTCTTT
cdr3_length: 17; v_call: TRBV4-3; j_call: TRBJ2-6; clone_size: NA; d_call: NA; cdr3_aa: CASSQAGEGSGANVLTF; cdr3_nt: TGCGCCAGCAGCCAAGCCGGCGAGGGATCTGGGGCCAACGTCCTGACTTTC
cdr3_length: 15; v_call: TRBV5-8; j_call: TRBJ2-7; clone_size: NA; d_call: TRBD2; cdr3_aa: CASSLPSGGWDEQYF; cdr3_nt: TGTGCCAGCAGCTTGCCCAGCGGGGGTTGGGACGAGCAGTACTTC
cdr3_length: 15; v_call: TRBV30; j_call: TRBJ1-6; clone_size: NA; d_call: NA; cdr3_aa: CAWSHRISYNSPLHF; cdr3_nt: TGTGCCTGGAGTCACAGGATCTCCTATAATTCACCCCTCCACTTT
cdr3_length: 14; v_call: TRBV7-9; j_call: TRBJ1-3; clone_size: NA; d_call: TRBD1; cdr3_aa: CASSSRDRGGTIYF; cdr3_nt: TGTGCCAGCAGCTCTCGGGACAGGGGGGGCACCATATATTTT
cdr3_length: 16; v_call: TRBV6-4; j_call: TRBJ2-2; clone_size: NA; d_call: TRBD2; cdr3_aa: CASSTLAGGNTGELFF; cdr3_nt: TGTGCCAGCAGTACACTAGCGGGAGGTAATACCGGGGAGCTGTTTTTT
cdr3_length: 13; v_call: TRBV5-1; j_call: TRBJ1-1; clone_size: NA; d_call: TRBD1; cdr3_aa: CASSLVTGTEAFF; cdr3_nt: TGCGCCAGCAGCTTGGTGACAGGGACTGAAGCTTTCTTT
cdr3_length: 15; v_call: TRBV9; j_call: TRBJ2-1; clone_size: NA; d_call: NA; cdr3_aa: CASSVGQGLLDEQFF; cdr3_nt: TGTGCCAGCAGCGTAGGACAGGGACTTCTCGATGAGCAGTTCTTC
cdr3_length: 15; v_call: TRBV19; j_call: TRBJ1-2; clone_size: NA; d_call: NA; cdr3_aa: CASSMGRGGGYGYTF; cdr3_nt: TGTGCCAGTAGTATGGGCAGGGGAGGGGGCTATGGCTACACCTTC
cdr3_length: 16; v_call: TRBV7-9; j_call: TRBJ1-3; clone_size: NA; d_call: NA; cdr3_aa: CASSLEGDRSGNTIYF; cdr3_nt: TGTGCCAGCAGCTTAGAGGGGGACCGCTCTGGAAACACCATATATTTT
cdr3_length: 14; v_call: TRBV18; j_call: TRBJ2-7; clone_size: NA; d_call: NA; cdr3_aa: CASSPPSGDYEQYF; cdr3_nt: TGTGCCAGCTCACCTCCGTCGGGGGACTACGAGCAGTACTTC
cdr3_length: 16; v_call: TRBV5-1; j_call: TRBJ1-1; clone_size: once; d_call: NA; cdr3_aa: CASSPRSTALNTEAFF; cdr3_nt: TGCGCCAGCAGCCCCCGCTCGACAGCTTTGAACACTGAAGCTTTCTTT
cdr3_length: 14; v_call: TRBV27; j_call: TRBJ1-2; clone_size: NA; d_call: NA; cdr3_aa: CASSSLGENYGYTF; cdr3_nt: TGTGCCAGCAGTTCCCTAGGCGAAAACTATGGCTACACCTTC
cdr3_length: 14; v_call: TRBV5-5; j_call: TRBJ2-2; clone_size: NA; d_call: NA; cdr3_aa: CASSPQGWAGELFF; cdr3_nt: TGTGCCAGCAGCCCTCAGGGTTGGGCCGGGGAGCTGTTTTTT
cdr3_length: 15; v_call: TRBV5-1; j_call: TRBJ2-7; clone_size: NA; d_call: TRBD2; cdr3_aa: CASSLNSGITYEQYF; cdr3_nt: TGCGCCAGCAGCTTGAATAGCGGGATTACCTACGAGCAGTACTTC
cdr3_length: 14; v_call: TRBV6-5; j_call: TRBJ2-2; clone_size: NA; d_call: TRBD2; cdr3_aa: CASSPTSRGGELFF; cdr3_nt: TGTGCCAGCAGCCCGACTAGCCGTGGCGGGGAGCTGTTTTTT
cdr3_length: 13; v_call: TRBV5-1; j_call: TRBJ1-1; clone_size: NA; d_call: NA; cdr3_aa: CASLMRTDPEAFF; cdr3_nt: TGCGCCAGCCTGATGAGGACAGATCCTGAAGCTTTCTTT
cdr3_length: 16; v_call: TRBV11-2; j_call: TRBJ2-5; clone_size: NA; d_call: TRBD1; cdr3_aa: CASSLALTGVQETQYF; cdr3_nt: TGTGCCAGCAGCTTAGCCTTGACAGGGGTCCAAGAGACCCAGTACTTC
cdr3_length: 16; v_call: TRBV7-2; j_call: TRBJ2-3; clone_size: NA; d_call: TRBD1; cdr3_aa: CASSLDWTGGTDTQYF; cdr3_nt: TGTGCCAGCAGCTTAGATTGGACAGGGGGCACAGATACGCAGTATTTT
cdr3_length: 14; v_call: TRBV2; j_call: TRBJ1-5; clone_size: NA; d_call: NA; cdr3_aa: CASGDAGPDQPQHF; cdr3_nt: TGTGCCAGCGGCGATGCGGGGCCCGATCAGCCCCAGCATTTT
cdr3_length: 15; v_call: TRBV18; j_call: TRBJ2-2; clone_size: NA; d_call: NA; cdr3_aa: CASSPRLVNTGELFF; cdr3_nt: TGTGCCAGCTCACCGCGACTAGTAAACACCGGGGAGCTGTTTTTT
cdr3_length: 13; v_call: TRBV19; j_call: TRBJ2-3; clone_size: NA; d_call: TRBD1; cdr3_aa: CASSWTGPDTQYF; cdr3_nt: TGTGCCAGTAGTTGGACAGGGCCAGATACGCAGTATTTT
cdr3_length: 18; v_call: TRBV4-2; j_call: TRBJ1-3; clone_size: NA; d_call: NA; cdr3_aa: CASSQDSEAPTAGNTIYF; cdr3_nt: TGTGCCAGCAGCCAAGATAGTGAGGCCCCCACGGCTGGAAACACCATATATTTT
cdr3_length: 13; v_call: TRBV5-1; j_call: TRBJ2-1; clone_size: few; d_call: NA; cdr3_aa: CASSLGSGDEQFF; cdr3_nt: TGCGCCAGCAGCTTGGGTAGCGGCGATGAGCAGTTCTTC
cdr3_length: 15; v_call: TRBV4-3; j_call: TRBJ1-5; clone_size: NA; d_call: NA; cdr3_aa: CASSQALGPNQPQHF; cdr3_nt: TGCGCCAGCAGCCAGGCCCTGGGGCCTAATCAGCCCCAGCATTTT
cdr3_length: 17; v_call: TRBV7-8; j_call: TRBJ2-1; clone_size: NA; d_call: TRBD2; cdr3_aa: CASSIWDYQTTYNEQFF; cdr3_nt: TGTGCCAGCAGCATATGGGACTACCAGACGACTTACAATGAGCAGTTCTTC